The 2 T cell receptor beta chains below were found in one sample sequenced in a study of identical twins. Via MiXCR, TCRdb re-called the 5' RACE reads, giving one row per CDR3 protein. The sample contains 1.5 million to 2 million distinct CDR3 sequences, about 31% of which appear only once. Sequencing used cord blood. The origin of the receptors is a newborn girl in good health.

The CDR3 nucleotides read TGTGCCAGCGGATCCAACAGGGAGTTCGGGGAGCTGTTTTTT. Amino acid sequence: CASGSNREFGELFF. The chain recombines TRBV2 with TRBJ2-2; D perhaps matches TRBD1 (6 bases). With 8 bases removed from V and 7 bases from J, the gap between germline ends came to 17 bases. The CDR3 covers 14 residues. Germline CDR1 is SNHLY and CDR2 is FYNNEI.

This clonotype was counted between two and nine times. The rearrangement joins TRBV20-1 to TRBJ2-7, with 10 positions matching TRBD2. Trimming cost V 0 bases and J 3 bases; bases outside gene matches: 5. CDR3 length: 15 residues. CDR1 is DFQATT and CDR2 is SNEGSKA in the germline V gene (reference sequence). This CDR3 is CSARESSGSYYEQYF. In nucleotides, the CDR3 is TGCAGTGCTAGAGAGTCTAGCGGGAGTTACTACGAGCAGTACTTC.